This entry lists 17 T cell receptor beta chains sequenced from one sample in a study of OX40 agonist ivuxolimab in advanced cancers. Produced via immunoSEQ multiplex PCR; TCRdb's table is partial and in-frame only. The data show tens of thousands of clones, with about 91% seen just once and approximately 0.4% held by the top ten. This material consisted of CD4+ or CD8+ T cells sorted from blood, taken in a trial of the OX40 agonist ivuxolimab. These receptors originate from an adult with an advanced solid tumor such as melanoma, head and neck, liver or kidney cancer.

The CDR3 DNA reads as TGTGCCAGCAGTTACACTGACTCCTACGAGCAGTACTTC. Translation gives CASSYTDSYEQYF. The V and J genes are TRBV6-5 and TRBJ2-7; D remains ambiguous. V lost 2 bases and J 0 bases, leaving 5 bases between the germline ends. There are 13 residues in the CDR3. CDR1 is MNHEY and CDR2 is SVGAGI in the germline V gene.

The chain joins TRBV19 to TRBJ1-2; D not resolved. The V and J ends lost 7 bases and 5 bases respectively, with 17 bases between them. CDR1 LNHDA and CDR2 SQIVND come from the germline V gene (reference sequence). The CDR3 contains 14 residues. The CDR3 nucleotides are TGTGCCAGTACCCCGGACCGTGGGGTTTATGGCTACACCTTC. Translation gives CASTPDRGVYGYTF.

This chain links TRBV2 with TRBJ1-5, with 9 bases that match TRBD1. CDR3 length equals 14 residues. CDR1 SNHLY and CDR2 FYNNEI come from the germline V gene. J lost 6 bases, V lost 6 bases, and 6 bases had no gene match. The CDR3 DNA reads as TGTGCCAGCAGGGAGGGACAGGGTGGTCAGCCCCAGCATTTT. Translation gives CASREGQGGQPQHF.

The genes are TRBV19 and TRBJ2-5; the D gene is possibly TRBD2 (7 bases). The CDR3 has 13 residues. Germline CDR1 is LNHDA and CDR2 is SQIVND (reference sequence). Trimming left V 4 bases short and J 4 bases short, with 10 bases between. The CDR3 bases are TGTGCCAGTAGTAAAGGGGGGGGAGAGACCCAGTACTTC. Amino acids: CASSKGGGETQYF.

CDR3 sequence: CASSARTGGMVGTEAFF. The CDR3 nucleotides read TGCGCCAGCAGCGCCCGGACAGGGGGGATGGTCGGGACTGAAGCTTTCTTT. The chain links TRBV5-1 to TRBJ1-1; 10 positions match TRBD1. This CDR3 is 17 amino acids long. After removal of 4 bases from V and 5 bases from J, the junction contained 14 bases not matched to a gene. Germline V gene lookup returns CDR1 SGHRS and CDR2 YFSETQ.

The count of this clone is one. This rearrangement joins TRBV4-3 to TRBJ1-2; D ambiguous. Germline V gene sequence: CDR1 LGHNA, CDR2 YSLEER. V shed 0 bases and J shed 4 bases, with 9 bases lying between them. The CDR3 spans 14 residues. CDR3 DNA sequence: TGCGCCAGCAGCCAAGATCGTGGGGTCTATGGCTACACCTTC. Translated: CASSQDRGVYGYTF.

This rearrangement joins TRBV6-1 to TRBJ1-5, with 8 bases identical to TRBD1. The CDR3 extends over 14 amino acids. J lost 5 bases, V lost 8 bases, and 8 bases had no gene match. Germline V gene sequence: CDR1 MNHNS, CDR2 SASEGT. The DNA of the CDR3 is TGTGCCAGCGTGAGGGGACAGGACCATCAGCCCCAGCATTTT. Its translation is CASVRGQDHQPQHF.

V gene TRBV27 combines with J gene TRBJ1-1; D is unclear. The germline V gene encodes CDR1 MNHEY and CDR2 SMNVEV (reference sequence). V shed 3 bases and J shed 0 bases, with 8 bases lying between them. This CDR3 region has 14 residues. The CDR3 coding sequence is TGTGCCAGCAGTTTCATGGGAATGAACACTGAAGCTTTCTTT. Translated: CASSFMGMNTEAFF.

In its sample, this clone was seen once. The chain couples TRBV7-2 to TRBJ2-2, with D possibly being TRBD1 (6 bases). This CDR3 spans 13 amino acids. Trimming took 7 bases from V and 5 from J, leaving 11 bases between them. In germline, CDR1 is SGHTA, CDR2 FQGNSA. The CDR3 nucleotides are TGTGCCAGCAACTCGGACAGTACCGGGGAGCTGTTTTTT. Amino acid sequence: CASNSDSTGELFF. The full variable domain, with the rest looked up from reference TRBV7-2 and TRBJ2-2, is GAGVSQSPSNKVTEKGKDVELRCDPISGHTALYWYRQSLGQGLEFLIYFQGNSAPDKSGLPSDRFSAERTGGSVSTLTIQRTQQEDSAVYLCASNSDSTGELFFGEGSRLTVL.

This chain uses TRBV5-1 with TRBJ2-7; D is ambiguous. This CDR3 is built from 13 residues. CDR1 is SGHRS and CDR2 is YFSETQ in the germline V gene. V was shortened by 3 bases and J by 2 bases, with 9 bases between the two germline ends. CDR3 nucleotides: TGCGCCAGCAGCTCGGCAAGCACCTACGAGCAGTACTTC. Translated: CASSSASTYEQYF.

The rearrangement uses TRBV27 and TRBJ2-2; 10 nucleotides line up with TRBD1. The CDR3 loop spans 15 amino acids. Germline V gene lookup returns CDR1 MNHEY and CDR2 SMNVEV (reference sequence). J gave up 5 bases and V 6 bases, and 6 bases lay outside the gene matches. The CDR3 here is CASRRDRGLTGELFF. CDR3 coding DNA: TGTGCCAGCAGGAGAGACAGGGGGCTGACCGGGGAGCTGTTTTTT.

This chain uses TRBV25-1 with TRBJ2-3; D possibly corresponds to TRBD1 (5 bases). The germline V gene has CDR1 MGHDK and CDR2 SYGVNS. Between the trimmed V and J ends, which lost 8 bases and 2 bases, there was a span of 14 bases. The CDR3 covers 14 residues. DNA for the CDR3: TGTGCCAGCGGCCTCTCAGGGCACACAGATACGCAGTATTTT. Translating it yields CASGLSGHTDTQYF.

Remarks on this clone: Distinct nucleotide sequences in the sample also encode this CDR3. J is TRBJ1-2 and V is TRBV27; 7 bases fit TRBD1. The J segment lost 8 bases and the V segment lost 3 bases, leaving 3 bases of the junction unmatched. The CDR3 consists of 12 residues. Per the germline V gene, CDR1 is MNHEY and CDR2 is SMNVEV (reference sequence). The CDR3: CASSLRGLGYTF. For the CDR3, the DNA is TGTGCCAGCAGTTTGAGGGGGCTGGGCTACACCTTC.

This chain joins TRBV6-5 and TRBJ2-7; D is uncertain. Germline values: CDR1 MNHEY, CDR2 SVGAGI. Trimming cost V 0 bases and J 0 bases, with 9 bases left between them. The CDR3 loop spans 15 amino acids. In nucleotides, the CDR3 is TGTGCCAGCAGTTACTCAGCCGTCCCCTCCTACGAGCAGTACTTC. This sequence encodes CASSYSAVPSYEQYF.

The gene calls are TRBV30 and TRBJ1-4; unclear D gene. The CDR3 spans 12 residues. V was shortened by 0 bases and J by 8 bases, with 7 bases between the two germline ends. Germline CDR1 and CDR2: GTSNPN and SVGIG (reference sequence). CDR3 DNA sequence: TGTGCCTGGAGTGTACTGAGGGAAAAACTGTTTTTT. This translates into CAWSVLREKLFF.

This chain links TRBV5-1 with TRBJ1-1, with D unresolved. The germline CDR1 and CDR2 sequences are SGHRS and YFSETQ. The CDR3 has 13 amino acids. Trimming removed 0 bases at V and 4 bases at J, with 7 bases between. CDR3 loop: CASSLAIRTEAFF. CDR3 nucleotide sequence: TGCGCCAGCAGCTTGGCCATTCGCACTGAAGCTTTCTTT.

The rearrangement uses TRBV7-9 and TRBJ1-1; 7 bases map to TRBD1. V shed 1 base, J shed 2 bases, and the junction held 4 bases outside the gene matches. There are 15 residues in the CDR3. CDR1 is SEHNR and CDR2 is FQNEAQ in the germline V gene (reference sequence). CDR3 in DNA: TGTGCCAGCAGCTTAGGAGGACAGGTCAACACTGAAGCTTTCTTT. As protein: CASSLGGQVNTEAFF.